The TCR beta chain under discussion was sequenced for a study of blood T cell repertoires in COVID-19. Looking at the study overall: Nucleic acid was either cDNA or gDNA, and it came from T cells, B-cell-depleted T cells, or PBMCs.

Many counts were recorded for this clone. The protocol was immunoSEQ multiplex PCR, while the TCRdb copy is restricted to in-frame clones and leaves out a portion. The sample carries some 380,000 clones, around 90% recorded once. This clonotype originated in a woman in her forties with acute COVID-19. Sequencing was done on a sample of PBMCs or T cells enriched from blood (not recorded which).

DNA for the CDR3: TGTGCCAGCAGCCGTAACACTGAAGCTTTCTTT. Residues: CASSRNTEAFF. The chain carries TRBV13 and TRBJ1-1; no definite D call. V lost 5 bases and J lost 2, with 3 bases in between. Germline loops: CDR1 PRHDT, CDR2 FYEKMQ (reference sequence). The CDR3 is 11 residues long.